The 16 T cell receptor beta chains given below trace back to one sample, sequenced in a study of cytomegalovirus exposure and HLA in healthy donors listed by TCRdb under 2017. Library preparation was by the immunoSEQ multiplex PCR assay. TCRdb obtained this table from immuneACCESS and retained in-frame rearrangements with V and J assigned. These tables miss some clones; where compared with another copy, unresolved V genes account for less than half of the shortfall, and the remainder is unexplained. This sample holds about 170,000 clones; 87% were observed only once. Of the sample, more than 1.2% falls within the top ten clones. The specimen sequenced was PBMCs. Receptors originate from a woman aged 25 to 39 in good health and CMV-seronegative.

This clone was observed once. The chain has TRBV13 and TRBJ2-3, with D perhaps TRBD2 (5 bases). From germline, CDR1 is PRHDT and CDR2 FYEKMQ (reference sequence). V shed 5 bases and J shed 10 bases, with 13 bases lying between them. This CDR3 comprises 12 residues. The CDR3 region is CASSRAGPSQYF. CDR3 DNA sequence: TGTGCCAGCAGCCGGGCGGGCCCGTCGCAGTATTTT.

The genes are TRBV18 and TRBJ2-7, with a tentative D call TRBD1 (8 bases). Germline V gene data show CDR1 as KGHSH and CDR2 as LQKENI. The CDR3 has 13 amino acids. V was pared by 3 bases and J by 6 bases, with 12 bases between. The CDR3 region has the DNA TGTGCCAGCTCACCGAACAGGGGGGGCGAGCAGTACTTC. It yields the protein CASSPNRGGEQYF. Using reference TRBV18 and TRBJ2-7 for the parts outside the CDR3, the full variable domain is NAGVMQNPRHLVRRRGQEARLRCSPMKGHSHVYWYRQLPEEGLKFMVYLQKENIIDESGMPKERFSAEFPKEGPSILRIQQVVRGDSAAYFCASSPNRGGEQYFGPGTRLTVT.

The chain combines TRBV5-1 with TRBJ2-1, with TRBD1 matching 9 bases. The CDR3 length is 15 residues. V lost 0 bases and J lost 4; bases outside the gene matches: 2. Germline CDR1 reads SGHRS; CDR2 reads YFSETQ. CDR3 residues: CASSLVQGAYNEQFF. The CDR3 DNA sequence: TGCGCCAGCAGCTTGGTACAGGGGGCTTACAATGAGCAGTTCTTC.

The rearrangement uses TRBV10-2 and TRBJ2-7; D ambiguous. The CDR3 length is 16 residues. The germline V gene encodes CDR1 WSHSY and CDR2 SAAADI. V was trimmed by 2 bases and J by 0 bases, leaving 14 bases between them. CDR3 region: CASSEAWAIGSYEQYF. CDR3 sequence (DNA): TGCGCCAGCAGTGAGGCCTGGGCTATAGGCTCCTACGAGCAGTACTTC.

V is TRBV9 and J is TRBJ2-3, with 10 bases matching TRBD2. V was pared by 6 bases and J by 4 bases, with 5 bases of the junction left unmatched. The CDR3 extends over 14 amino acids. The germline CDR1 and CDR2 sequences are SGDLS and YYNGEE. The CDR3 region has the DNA TGTGCCAGCACCAGCGGGGGGGCAGCAGATACGCAGTATTTT. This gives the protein CASTSGGAADTQYF.

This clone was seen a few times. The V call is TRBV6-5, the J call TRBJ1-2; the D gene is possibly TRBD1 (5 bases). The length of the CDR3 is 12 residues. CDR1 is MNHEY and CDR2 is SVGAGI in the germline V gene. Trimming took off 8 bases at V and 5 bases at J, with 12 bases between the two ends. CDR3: CASLSTEYGYTF. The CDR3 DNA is TGTGCCAGCTTATCGACAGAGTATGGCTACACCTTC.

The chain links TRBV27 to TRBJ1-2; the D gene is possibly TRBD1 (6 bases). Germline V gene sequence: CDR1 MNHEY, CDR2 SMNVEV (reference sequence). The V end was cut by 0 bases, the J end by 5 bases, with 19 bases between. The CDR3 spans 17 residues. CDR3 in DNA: TGTGCCAGCAGTTTATCCGCGGGGGGCCGAATGAGTTATGGCTACACCTTC. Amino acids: CASSLSAGGRMSYGYTF.

CDR3 amino acids: CASSTTWTGHGYTF. DNA for the CDR3: TGCGCCAGCAGCACCACCTGGACAGGACATGGCTACACCTTC. This rearrangement joins TRBV5-1 to TRBJ1-2; 7 positions agree with TRBD1. Unmatched junction bases numbered 9, after V lost 4 bases and J lost 6 bases. The CDR3 has 14 residues. Germline V gene sequence: CDR1 SGHRS, CDR2 YFSETQ.

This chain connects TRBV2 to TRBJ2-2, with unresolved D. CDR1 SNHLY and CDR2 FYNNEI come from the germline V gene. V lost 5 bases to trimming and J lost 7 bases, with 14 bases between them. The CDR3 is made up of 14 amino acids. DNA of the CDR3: TGTGCCAGCAGTAGTAACAGACCCGGCGGGGAGCTGTTTTTT. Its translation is CASSSNRPGGELFF.

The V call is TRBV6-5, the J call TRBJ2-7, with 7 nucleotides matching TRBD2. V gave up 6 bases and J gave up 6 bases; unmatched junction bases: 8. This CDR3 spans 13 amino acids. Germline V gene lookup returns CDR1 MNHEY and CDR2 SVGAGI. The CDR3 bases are TGTGCCAGCAGGGCGGGAGCCTGGGGCGAGCAGTACTTC. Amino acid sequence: CASRAGAWGEQYF.

CDR3 sequence reads: CASSQERGSYEQYF. CDR3 nucleotides: TGTGCCAGCAGCCAAGAACGGGGTTCCTACGAGCAGTACTTC. This chain joins TRBV4-2 and TRBJ2-7; TRBD2 might be the D (5 bases). Germline CDR1 LGHNA, CDR2 YNFKEQ. This CDR3 comprises 14 residues. V lost 0 bases to trimming and J lost 1 base, with 7 bases between them.

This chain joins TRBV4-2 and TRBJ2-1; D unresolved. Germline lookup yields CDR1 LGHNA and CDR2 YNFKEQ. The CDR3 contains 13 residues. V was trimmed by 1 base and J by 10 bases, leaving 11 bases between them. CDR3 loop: CASSQVLTREQFF. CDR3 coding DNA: TGTGCCAGCAGCCAAGTTTTAACTCGCGAGCAGTTCTTC.

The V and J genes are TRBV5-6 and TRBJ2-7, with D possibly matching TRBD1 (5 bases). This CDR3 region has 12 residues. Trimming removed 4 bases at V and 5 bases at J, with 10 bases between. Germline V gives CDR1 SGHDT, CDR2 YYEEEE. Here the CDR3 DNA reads TGTGCCAGCAGCGAAAGCAGGGACGAGCAGTACTTC. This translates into CASSESRDEQYF.

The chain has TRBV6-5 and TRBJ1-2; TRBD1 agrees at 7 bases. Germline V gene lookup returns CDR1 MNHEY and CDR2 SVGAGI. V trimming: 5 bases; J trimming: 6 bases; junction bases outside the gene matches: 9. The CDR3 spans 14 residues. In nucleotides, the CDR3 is TGTGCCAGCAGTCCCATGGGGACAGCAGATGGCTACACCTTC. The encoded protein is CASSPMGTADGYTF.

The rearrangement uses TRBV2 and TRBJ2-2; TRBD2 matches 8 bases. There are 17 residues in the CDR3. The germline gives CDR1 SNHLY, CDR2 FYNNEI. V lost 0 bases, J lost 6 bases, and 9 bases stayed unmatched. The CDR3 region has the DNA TGTGCCAGCAGTGAAGCCAGGGGTCTAGCGGGCGCCGGGGAGCTGTTTTTT. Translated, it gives CASSEARGLAGAGELFF. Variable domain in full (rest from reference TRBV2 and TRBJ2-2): EPEVTQTPSHQVTQMGQEVILRCVPISNHLYFYWYRQILGQKVEFLVSFYNNEISEKSEIFDDQFSVERPDGSNFTLKIRSTKLEDSAMYFCASSEARGLAGAGELFFGEGSRLTVL.

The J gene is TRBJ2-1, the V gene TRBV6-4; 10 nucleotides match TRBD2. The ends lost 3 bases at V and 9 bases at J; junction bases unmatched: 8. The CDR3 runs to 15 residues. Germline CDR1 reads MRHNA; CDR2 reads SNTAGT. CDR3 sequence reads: CASSEIAGGLFEQFF. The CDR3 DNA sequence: TGTGCCAGCAGTGAAATAGCGGGGGGTTTATTTGAGCAGTTCTTC.